The following is a TCR beta chain sequence with its context. This entry comes from a study of blood T cell repertoires in COVID-19. Using immunoSEQ multiplex PCR, the repertoire was profiled, and TCRdb retains in-frame clones only, with some absent. The sample has some 91,000 clones, around four fifths seen once. This CDR3 comprises 16 residues. Trimming cost V 2 bases and J 3 bases, with 17 bases left between them. The germline V gene has CDR1 SGHVS and CDR2 FNYEAQ. What was sequenced was peripheral blood. This sequence was found in a human donor in a cohort sampled during active COVID-19. V is TRBV7-6 and J is TRBJ2-7; D is perhaps TRBD1 (5 bases). The CDR3 sequence: CASSLNSWQGGYEQYF. The CDR3 region has the DNA TGTGCCAGCAGCTTAAATTCGTGGCAGGGCGGCTACGAGCAGTACTTC.